Below, 17 T cell receptor beta chains from the same sample are listed, as sequenced in a study of blood T cell repertoires in COVID-19. The repertoire was sequenced with immunoSEQ multiplex PCR; TCRdb's copy has only in-frame clones and lacks some. The profile shows roughly 70,000 clones, 90% to 95% of them singletons. The sequenced sample was peripheral blood. The receptors originated from a human donor in a cohort sampled during active COVID-19.

V gene TRBV19 combines with J gene TRBJ1-2, with a tentative D call TRBD1 (5 bases). The V gene's germline CDR1 is LNHDA and CDR2 SQIVND (reference sequence). The ends were cut back, 1 base at V and 14 bases at J, with 14 bases in the middle. The CDR3 is 12 residues long. CDR3 sequence: CASSIGTPRATF. CDR3 DNA: TGTGCCAGTAGTATAGGGACACCCAGGGCTACCTTC.

This clone appeared once. The chain couples TRBV5-1 to TRBJ2-7; TRBD2 matches 11 bases. This CDR3 is built from 14 residues. Per the germline V gene, CDR1 is SGHRS and CDR2 is YFSETQ. J was trimmed by 0 bases and V by 4 bases; bases with no gene match: 0. The CDR3 coding sequence is TGCGCCAGCAGCGGGACTAGCGGCTCCTACGAGCAGTACTTC. This gives the protein CASSGTSGSYEQYF.

The chain is built from TRBV2 and TRBJ2-3; D is uncertain. CDR3 length: 15 amino acids. CDR1 SNHLY and CDR2 FYNNEI come from the germline V gene. With 9 bases removed from V and 0 bases from J, the gap between germline ends came to 16 bases. The DNA for the CDR3 is TGTGCCAGTCACAGAGATAGTTTTAGCACAGATACGCAGTATTTT. Encoded protein: CASHRDSFSTDTQYF.

V usage is TRBV24-1 and J usage is TRBJ2-7; 8 nucleotides agree with TRBD2. Germline V gene data show CDR1 as KGHDR and CDR2 as SFDVKD. The V and J ends lost 0 bases and 2 bases, in that order; junction bases with no gene match: 11. CDR3 length equals 18 residues. The DNA of the CDR3 is TGTGCCACCAGTGATTTGAAGGCTTCCGGGGGGGCCACCTACGAGCAGTACTTC. Translation: CATSDLKASGGATYEQYF.

This chain uses TRBV6-2 or TRBV6-3 with TRBJ2-1; tentatively, D is TRBD2 (5 bases). CDR3 length: 17 residues. Trimming cost V 2 bases and J 5 bases, with 19 bases left between them. Looked up from germline, CDR1 is MNHEY and CDR2 is SVGEGT. CDR3 DNA sequence: TGTGCCAGCAGTTACAGTAGTGGGAGAGGCCCCCACAATGAGCAGTTCTTC. Protein sequence: CASSYSSGRGPHNEQFF.

V gene TRBV28 combines with J gene TRBJ2-7; the match to TRBD2 covers 8 bases. The junction had 6 bases not matched to a gene; V was cut back by 3 bases and J by 2 bases. The germline gives CDR1 MDHEN, CDR2 SYDVKM. The CDR3 sequence is 15 residues long. CDR3 nucleotides: TGTGCCAGCAGTTTGCTTCCCGGGGGGGCCTACGAGCAGTACTTC. This translates into CASSLLPGGAYEQYF.

This sequence joins TRBV11-2 and TRBJ2-5, with 9 bases lining up with TRBD2. Germline V CDR1 and CDR2: SGHAT, FQNNGV. This CDR3 contains 13 residues. V was pared by 6 bases and J by 5 bases, with 4 bases of the junction left unmatched. CDR3 bases: TGTGCCAGCAGGATAGCGGGGGAGGAGACCCAGTACTTC. Translated: CASRIAGEETQYF. Full variable domain (remainder filled in from reference TRBV11-2 and TRBJ2-5): EAGVAQSPRYKIIEKRQSVAFWCNPISGHATLYWYQQILGQGPKLLIQFQNNGVVDDSQLPKDRFSAERLKGVDSTLKIQPAKLEDSAVYLCASRIAGEETQYFGPGTRLLVL.

This CDR3 is CASSLVDYPGGNQPQHF. Here the CDR3 DNA reads TGTGCCAGCAGCTTGGTTGACTACCCTGGCGGCAATCAGCCCCAGCATTTT. The chain has TRBV5-8 and TRBJ1-5, with unresolved D. Germline CDR1 is SGHTS and CDR2 is YDEGEE. CDR3 length: 17 residues. Trimming shortened V by 0 bases and J by 2 bases, and 15 bases separated the two germline ends. Combining the CDR3 with reference TRBV5-8 and TRBJ1-5 gives the whole variable domain EAGVTQSPTHLIKTRGQQATLRCSPISGHTSVYWYQQALGLGLQFLLWYDEGEERNRGNFPPRFSGRQFPNYSSELNVNALELEDSALYLCASSLVDYPGGNQPQHFGDGTRLSIL.

This chain connects TRBV30 to TRBJ1-2; 8 bases map to TRBD1. Germline loops: CDR1 GTSNPN, CDR2 SVGIG (reference sequence). This CDR3 region has 13 residues. The V gene end was trimmed by 2 bases and the J gene end by 14 bases; junction bases not matched to a gene: 13. DNA of the CDR3: TGTGCCTGGAGTTTGGGGGCAGGGGGCGCACAAACCTTC. This codes for CAWSLGAGGAQTF.

The chain employs TRBV9 and TRBJ1-2, with D tentatively TRBD1 (6 bases). CDR1 is SGDLS, CDR2 YYNGEE, per germline. The CDR3 loop spans 15 amino acids. V was trimmed by 0 bases and J by 4 bases, leaving 13 bases between them. The CDR3 region is CASSVDAGTTYGYTF. In nucleotides, the CDR3 is TGTGCCAGCAGCGTAGATGCCGGGACAACCTATGGCTACACCTTC. The full variable domain, with the rest looked up from reference TRBV9 and TRBJ1-2, is DSGVTQTPKHLITATGQRVTLRCSPRSGDLSVYWYQQSLDQGLQFLIQYYNGEERAKGNILERFSAQQFPDLHSELNLSSLELGDSALYFCASSVDAGTTYGYTFGSGTRLTVV.

The rearrangement links TRBV5-1 to TRBJ2-5; 11 bases align to TRBD2. V was clipped by 4 bases and J by 1 base; unmatched bases: 6. Germline V gives CDR1 SGHRS, CDR2 YFSETQ. The CDR3 has 16 amino acids. CDR3 region: CASSPRTSGFQETQYF. The CDR3 nucleotides are TGCGCCAGCAGCCCGCGGACTAGCGGGTTCCAAGAGACCCAGTACTTC.

The chain joins TRBV6-5 to TRBJ1-2; no firm D call. This CDR3 is built from 14 residues. Germline loops: CDR1 MNHEY, CDR2 SVGAGI. Trimming stripped 7 bases from V and 4 bases from J, with 16 bases between. The CDR3 is CASKEIRDSYGYTF. CDR3 DNA sequence: TGTGCCAGCAAGGAGATCCGAGATTCCTATGGCTACACCTTC.

This clone was seen only once. The V call is TRBV5-4, the J call TRBJ2-7, with 8 bases lining up with TRBD1. Germline assignment: CDR1 SGHNT and CDR2 YYREEE (reference sequence). J was trimmed by 2 bases and V by 4 bases; bases with no gene match: 5. The CDR3 loop spans 14 amino acids. The CDR3 region is CASSAGTGPYEQYF. The CDR3 DNA is TGTGCCAGCAGCGCCGGGACAGGTCCCTACGAGCAGTACTTC.

This clone was observed a handful of times. This chain uses TRBV7-9 with TRBJ2-7, with D uncertain. The CDR3 has 11 residues. CDR1 is SEHNR, CDR2 FQNEAQ, per germline (reference sequence). V lost 4 bases and J 6 bases, leaving 7 bases between the germline ends. CDR3 sequence (DNA): TGTGCCAGCAGCTCGCGCGGCGAGCAGTACTTC. The encoded protein is CASSSRGEQYF.

This sequence joins TRBV9 and TRBJ1-2; D is possibly TRBD1 (6 bases). The V end was cut by 6 bases, the J end by 8 bases, with 11 bases between. Germline assignment: CDR1 SGDLS and CDR2 YYNGEE. The CDR3 has 11 amino acids. DNA for the CDR3: TGTGCCAGCAACAGGGACAAAGGCTACACCTTC. It specifies CASNRDKGYTF.

The gene calls are TRBV23-1 and TRBJ1-1, with D tentatively TRBD1 (5 bases). TRBV23-1 is classed as an ORF, of uncertain function. CDR3 length equals 14 residues. Trimming left V 3 bases short and J 6 bases short, with 14 bases between. CDR3 nucleotide sequence: TGCGCCAGCAGTCATTCGTCGGGGGTTGCTGAAGCTTTCTTT. Its translation: CASSHSSGVAEAFF.

The table lists this clone with a count of one. The chain recombines TRBV2 with TRBJ2-7; 8 bases fit TRBD1. Per the germline V gene, CDR1 is SNHLY and CDR2 is FYNNEI. V lost 6 bases to trimming and J lost 2 bases; unmatched junction nucleotides: 12. The CDR3 has 16 amino acids. This chain's CDR3 is CASRFPAGTGAYEQYF. CDR3 nucleotides: TGTGCCAGCAGATTTCCTGCCGGGACAGGAGCCTACGAGCAGTACTTC.